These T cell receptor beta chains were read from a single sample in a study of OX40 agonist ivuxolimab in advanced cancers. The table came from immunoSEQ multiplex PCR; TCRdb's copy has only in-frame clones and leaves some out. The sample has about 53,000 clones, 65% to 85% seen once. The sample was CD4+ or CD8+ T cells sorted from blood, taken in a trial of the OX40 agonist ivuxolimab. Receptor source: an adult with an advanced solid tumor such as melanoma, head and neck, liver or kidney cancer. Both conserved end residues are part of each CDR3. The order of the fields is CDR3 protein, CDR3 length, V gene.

CASSPESRTSYSYEQYF | 17 | TRBV5-1
CASSLQPGPEGETQYF | 16 | TRBV9
CASSPSQLETQYF | 13 | TRBV6-6
CASSNSQRKGTYEQYF | 16 | TRBV11-1
CASSIGSTGELFF | 13 | TRBV7-6
CASSKGRMEQFF | 12 | TRBV19
CASSLGQVSTDTQYF | 15 | TRBV5-1
CSPRGREENYGYTF | 14 | TRBV29-1
CAWSVLRVLNTEAFF | 15 | TRBV30
CASSKRGDFHYEQYF | 15 | TRBV7-9
CASSLGRVHYGYTF | 14 | TRBV5-4
CASSVGAGTTNEKLFF | 16 | TRBV9
CASSESIGPQYEQYF | 15 | TRBV2
CASSLSGTGQYF | 12 | TRBV11-3
CASSYTGARNTGELFF | 16 | TRBV5-6
CASSLAVTGEPFF | 13 | TRBV5-1